The clone carrying this T cell receptor beta chain was detected only a few times. The data stem from a study of regulatory T cells in long-lasting Graves disease. As for time point: persistent/refractory GD, antithyroid drugs over 5 years with positive TRAb. Generation of the TCR library employed RNA extracted from PBMCs. EDTA tubes held approximately 8.8 milliliters of peripheral blood from each patient. The germline V gene encodes CDR1 SGHAT and CDR2 FQNNGV. Trimming cost V 5 bases and J 4 bases; bases outside gene matches: 9. This CDR3 spans 16 amino acids. To make TCR beta libraries, researchers used iRepertoire HTBI primers and Arm-PCR of CDR3 regions. TCRdb processed the multiplex PCR reads anew with MiXCR; each CDR3 protein has one entry. The profile shows 600,000 to 850,000 distinct CDR3 sequences, approximately 29% of them singletons.

The source material was peripheral blood mononuclear cells (PBMCs), sampled when the disease was refractory, from a patient treated with antithyroid drugs. The chain is built from TRBV11-2 and TRBJ2-3, with 10 bases matching TRBD2. This receptor was identified in a female donor with Graves disease. CDR3 sequence (DNA): TGTGCCAGCAGCCCAAGGACTAGCGGTAGTGCAGATACGCAGTATTTT. This translates into CASSPRTSGSADTQYF.